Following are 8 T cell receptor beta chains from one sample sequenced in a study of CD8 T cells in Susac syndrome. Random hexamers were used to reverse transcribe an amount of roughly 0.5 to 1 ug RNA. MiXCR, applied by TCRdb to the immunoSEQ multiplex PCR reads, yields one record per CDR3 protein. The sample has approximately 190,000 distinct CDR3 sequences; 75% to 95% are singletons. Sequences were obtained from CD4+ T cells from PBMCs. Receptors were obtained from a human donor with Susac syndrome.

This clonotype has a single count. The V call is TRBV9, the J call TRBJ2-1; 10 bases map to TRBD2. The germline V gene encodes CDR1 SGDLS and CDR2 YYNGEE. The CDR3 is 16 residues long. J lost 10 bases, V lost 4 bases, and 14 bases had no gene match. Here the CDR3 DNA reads TGTGCCAGCAGCACCTTTGGGGGACTAGCGTCTGGGGAGCAGTTCTTC. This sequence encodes CASSTFGGLASGEQFF.

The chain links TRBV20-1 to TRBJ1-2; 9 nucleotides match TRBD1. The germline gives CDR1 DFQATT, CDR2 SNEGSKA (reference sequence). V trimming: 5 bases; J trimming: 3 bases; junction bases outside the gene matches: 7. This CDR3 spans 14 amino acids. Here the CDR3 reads CSAGQQGADYGYTF. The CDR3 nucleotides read TGCAGTGCTGGTCAACAGGGGGCTGACTATGGCTACACCTTC.

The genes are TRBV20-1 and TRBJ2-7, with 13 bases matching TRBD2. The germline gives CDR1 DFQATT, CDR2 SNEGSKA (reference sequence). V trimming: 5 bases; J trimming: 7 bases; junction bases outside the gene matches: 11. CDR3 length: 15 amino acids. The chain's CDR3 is CSARRGLAGSEEQYF. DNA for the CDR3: TGCAGTGCTCGACGGGGACTAGCGGGATCGGAAGAGCAGTACTTC.

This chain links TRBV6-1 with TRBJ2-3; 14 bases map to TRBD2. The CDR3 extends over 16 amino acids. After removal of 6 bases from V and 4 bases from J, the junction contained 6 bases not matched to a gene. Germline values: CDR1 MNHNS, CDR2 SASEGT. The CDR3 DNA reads TGTGCCAGCAGACCGACTAGCGGGGGGGCCCCAGATACGCAGTATTTT. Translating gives CASRPTSGGAPDTQYF.

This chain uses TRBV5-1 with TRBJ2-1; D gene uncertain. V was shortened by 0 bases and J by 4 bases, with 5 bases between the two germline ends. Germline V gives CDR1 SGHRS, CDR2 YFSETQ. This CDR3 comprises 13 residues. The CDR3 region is CASSLAQYNEQFF. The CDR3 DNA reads TGCGCCAGCAGCTTGGCACAGTACAATGAGCAGTTCTTC.

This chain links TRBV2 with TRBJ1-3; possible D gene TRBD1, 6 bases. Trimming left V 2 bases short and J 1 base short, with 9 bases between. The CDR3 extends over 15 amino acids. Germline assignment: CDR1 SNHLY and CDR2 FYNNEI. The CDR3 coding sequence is TGTGCCAGCAGTGAACAGGGGCAGTCTGGAAACACCATATATTTT. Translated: CASSEQGQSGNTIYF. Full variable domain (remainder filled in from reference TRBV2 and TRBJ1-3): EPEVTQTPSHQVTQMGQEVILRCVPISNHLYFYWYRQILGQKVEFLVSFYNNEISEKSEIFDDQFSVERPDGSNFTLKIRSTKLEDSAMYFCASSEQGQSGNTIYFGEGSWLTVV.

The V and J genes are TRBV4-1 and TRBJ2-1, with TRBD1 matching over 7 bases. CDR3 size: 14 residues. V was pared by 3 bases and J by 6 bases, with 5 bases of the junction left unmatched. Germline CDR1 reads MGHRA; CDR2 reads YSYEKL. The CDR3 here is CASSHKDRVNEQFF. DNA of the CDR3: TGCGCCAGCAGCCATAAAGACAGGGTCAATGAGCAGTTCTTC.

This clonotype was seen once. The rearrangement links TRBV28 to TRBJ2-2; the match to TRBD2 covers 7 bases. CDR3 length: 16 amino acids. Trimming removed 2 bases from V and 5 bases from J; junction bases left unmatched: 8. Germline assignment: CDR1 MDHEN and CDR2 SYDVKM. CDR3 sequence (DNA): TGTGCCAGCAGTTTAAGGGGCAGGGAGGGAACCGGGGAGCTGTTTTTT. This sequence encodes CASSLRGREGTGELFF.